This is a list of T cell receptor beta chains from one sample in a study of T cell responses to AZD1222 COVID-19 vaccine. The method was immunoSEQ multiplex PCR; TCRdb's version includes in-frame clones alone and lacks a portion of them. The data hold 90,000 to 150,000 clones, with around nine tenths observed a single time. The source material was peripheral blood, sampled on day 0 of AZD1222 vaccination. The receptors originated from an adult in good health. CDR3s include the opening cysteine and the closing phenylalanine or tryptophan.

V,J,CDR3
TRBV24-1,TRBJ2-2,CATSDPGPTGELFF
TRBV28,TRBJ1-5,CASRQPGQILHF
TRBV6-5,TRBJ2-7,CASMTSPRYEQYF
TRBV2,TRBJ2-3,CASLGTDPWADTQYF
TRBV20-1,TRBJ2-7,CSASKRGTARHEQYF
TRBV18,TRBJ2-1,CASSQRTGGEQFF
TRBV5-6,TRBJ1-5,CASSLGQGLNQPQHF
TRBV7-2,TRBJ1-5,CASSWLQSNQPQHF
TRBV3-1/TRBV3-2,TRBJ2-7,CASSPLGGASGHEQYF
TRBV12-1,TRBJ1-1,CASSLRQSGNTEAFF
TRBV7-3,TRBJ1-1,CASSLTGPNTEAFF
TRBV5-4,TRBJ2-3,CASSFKYVQGQGGDTQYF
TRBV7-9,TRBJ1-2,CASSVGAGGAYGYTF
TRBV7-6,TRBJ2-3,CASSLAGLAGGGDTQYF
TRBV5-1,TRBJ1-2,CASSPTDRGAGYTF
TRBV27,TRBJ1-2,CASSLNRDLTYGYTF
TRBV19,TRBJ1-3,CASSTGRTARNTIYF
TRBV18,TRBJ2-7,CASSASSRVHEQYF
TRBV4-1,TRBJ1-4,CASSLRKNEKLFF
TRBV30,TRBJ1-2,CAWSDSRYGYTF
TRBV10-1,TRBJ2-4,CASSDKGTAKNIQYF
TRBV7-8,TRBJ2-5,CASSPAGETQYF
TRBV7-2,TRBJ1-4,CASTEYLEGQGNEKLFF
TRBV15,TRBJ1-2,CATSSGQGYTF
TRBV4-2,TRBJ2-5,CASSQDWEETSQETQYF
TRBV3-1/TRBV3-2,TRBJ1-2,CASAGGAGYGYTF
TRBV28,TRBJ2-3,CASSSSGSADTQYF
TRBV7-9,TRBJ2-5,CASSLGVQETQYF
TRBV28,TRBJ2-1,CASRPGTSGSSNEQFF
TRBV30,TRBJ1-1,CAWNRGINTEAFF
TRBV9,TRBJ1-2,CASSTFDYGYTF
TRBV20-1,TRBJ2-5,CSASRGRQETQYF
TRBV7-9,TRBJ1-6,CASSFFSAVLFSPLHF
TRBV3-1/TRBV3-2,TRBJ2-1,CASSSRGESEQFF
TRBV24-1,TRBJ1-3,CATSDTGTDGNTIYF
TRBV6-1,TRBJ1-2,CASSESGDLYGYTF
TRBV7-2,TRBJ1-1,CASSLGGGNTEAFF
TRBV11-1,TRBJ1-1,CASSPPGQGTEAFF
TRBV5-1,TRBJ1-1,CASSLAPKTGTGGNEAFF
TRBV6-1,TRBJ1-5,CASSEDPSDQPQHF
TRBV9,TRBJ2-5,CASSVGQQETQYF
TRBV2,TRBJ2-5,CASSGEFGETQYF
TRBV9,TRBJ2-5,CASSRGQGETQYF
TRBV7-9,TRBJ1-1,CASILRGMNTEAFF
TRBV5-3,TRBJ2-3,CARSLASWRGLESTDTQYF
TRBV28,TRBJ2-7,CASSLGPGLAYEQYF
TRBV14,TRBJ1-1,CASSQDMGNSEAFF
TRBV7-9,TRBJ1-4,CASSLGGLGQEEKLFF
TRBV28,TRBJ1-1,CASSLGLYGYKAFF